The 12 T cell receptor beta chains below come from one sample, sequenced in a study of cytomegalovirus exposure and HLA in healthy donors. With 60 Vbeta and 13 Jbeta primers, the PCR was carried out. Sequenced by immunoSEQ multiplex PCR; TCRdb stores in-frame clones only, minus some. The profile covers roughly 180,000 clones, with under 9.5% appearing a single time and 1% to 1.5% taken by the ten largest. Sample: PBMCs. Receptors were obtained from a woman between 25 and 40 years old in good health and CMV-seropositive.

The chain joins TRBV11-2 to TRBJ1-2; D might be TRBD1 (6 bases). Germline loops: CDR1 SGHAT, CDR2 FQNNGV. Trimming removed 4 bases at V and 4 bases at J, with 13 bases between. CDR3 size: 14 residues. CDR3: CASSYTGPGYGYTF. CDR3 nucleotide sequence: TGTGCCAGCAGCTATACAGGGCCGGGCTATGGCTACACCTTC.

The CDR3 DNA reads as TGTGCCAGCAGCGAAAGTCAGGGGTCAAGTGGCTACACCTTC. It yields the protein CASSESQGSSGYTF. This rearrangement joins TRBV7-6 to TRBJ1-2, with TRBD1 as a possible D gene (6 bases). The CDR3 is made up of 14 amino acids. The germline CDR1 and CDR2 sequences are SGHVS and FNYEAQ. The germline V and J ends were trimmed by 5 bases and 7 bases, with 17 bases remaining between them.

This clone was picked up a small number of times. The J gene is TRBJ2-1, the V gene TRBV19; 11 nucleotides align to TRBD2. There are 15 residues in the CDR3. V was pared by 4 bases and J by 6 bases, with 5 bases of the junction left unmatched. The germline V gene encodes CDR1 LNHDA and CDR2 SQIVND (reference sequence). The CDR3 DNA reads as TGTGCCAGTAGTACACTAGCGGGAGTTGGCAATGAGCAGTTCTTC. It is translated as CASSTLAGVGNEQFF. Looking up the rest from reference TRBV19 and TRBJ2-1 gives the full variable domain: DGGITQSPKYLFRKEGQNVTLSCEQNLNHDAMYWYRQDPGQGLRLIYYSQIVNDFQKGDIAEGYSVSREKKESFPLTVTSAQKNPTAFYLCASSTLAGVGNEQFFGPGTRLTVL.

This clone was seen a few times. V and J are TRBV30 and TRBJ2-7, with D possibly being TRBD1 (5 bases). Germline V gives CDR1 GTSNPN, CDR2 SVGIG (reference sequence). CDR3 length: 13 amino acids. V was cut by 2 bases and J by 3 bases, with 11 bases left in between. The CDR3 spells CAWSPLDSYEQYF. In nucleotides, the CDR3 is TGTGCCTGGAGTCCCCTCGACAGCTACGAGCAGTACTTC. The variable domain in full, with the rest retrieved from reference TRBV30 and TRBJ2-7, is SQTIHQWPATLVQPVGSPLSLECTVEGTSNPNLYWYRQAAGRGLQLLFYSVGIGQISSEVPQNLSASRPQDRQFILSSKKLLLSDSGFYLCAWSPLDSYEQYFGPGTRLTVT.

The table lists this clone with a few counts. The rearrangement links TRBV29-1 to TRBJ2-7, with 8 bases that match TRBD2. The V and J ends lost 5 bases and 2 bases, in that order; junction bases with no gene match: 5. Germline V gene lookup returns CDR1 SQVTM and CDR2 ANQGSEA. The CDR3 is 13 residues long. CDR3 bases: TGCAGCGTTACGGGACTAGACGCCTACGAGCAGTACTTC. Its protein is CSVTGLDAYEQYF.

This chain uses TRBV7-2 with TRBJ2-7; 10 bases agree with TRBD2. Germline CDR1 and CDR2: SGHTA and FQGNSA. CDR3 length: 14 residues. V dropped 7 bases and J dropped 1; count of bases not matched to a gene: 4. The CDR3, as DNA: TGTGCCAGCACCTGGACTAGCGGATCCTACGAGCAGTACTTC. Protein sequence: CASTWTSGSYEQYF.

This chain joins TRBV19 and TRBJ1-1, with 7 bases that match TRBD1. J lost 5 bases, V lost 3 bases, and 6 bases had no gene match. The length of the CDR3 is 14 residues. Germline V CDR1 and CDR2: LNHDA, SQIVND (reference sequence). The CDR3 DNA reads TGTGCCAGTAGTATGGACAGGATGGGGACTGAAGCTTTCTTT. It translates to CASSMDRMGTEAFF.

This clone was counted only a few times. The chain combines TRBV4-1 with TRBJ1-1, with D maybe TRBD1 (6 bases). Germline V gene data show CDR1 as MGHRA and CDR2 as YSYEKL. This CDR3 is 17 amino acids long. Trimming cost V 0 bases and J 3 bases, with 17 bases left between them. CDR3 amino acids: CASSQETGGWGYTEAFF. The CDR3 DNA is TGCGCCAGCAGCCAAGAAACGGGGGGCTGGGGGTACACTGAAGCTTTCTTT.

Many counts were recorded for this clone. The J gene is TRBJ2-3, the V gene TRBV7-9; 8 bases align to TRBD2. The CDR3 sequence is 16 residues long. The V gene end was trimmed by 4 bases and the J gene end by 5 bases; junction bases not matched to a gene: 11. Germline CDR1 reads SEHNR; CDR2 reads FQNEAQ (reference sequence). Written as DNA, the CDR3 is TGTGCCAGCAGCTATCCAAGCGGGAGACGGGTAGATACGCAGTATTTT. Translating gives CASSYPSGRRVDTQYF. The variable domain in full, with the rest retrieved from reference TRBV7-9 and TRBJ2-3, is DTGVSQNPRHKITKRGQNVTFRCDPISEHNRLYWYRQTLGQGPEFLTYFQNEAQLEKSRLLSDRFSAERPKGSFSTLEIQRTEQGDSAMYLCASSYPSGRRVDTQYFGPGTRLTVL.

The V call is TRBV19, the J call TRBJ1-1; 10 bases are shared with TRBD1. This CDR3 is 15 amino acids long. J was trimmed by 1 base and V by 5 bases; bases with no gene match: 4. Germline V gene lookup returns CDR1 LNHDA and CDR2 SQIVND (reference sequence). The CDR3 loop is CASSGTGVRNTEAFF. CDR3 DNA sequence: TGTGCCAGTAGTGGGACAGGGGTTCGGAACACTGAAGCTTTCTTT.

This clone was detected only a few times. V and J are TRBV2 and TRBJ1-4, with D possibly TRBD1 on 6 matching bases. The CDR3 runs 16 residues. Germline CDR1 is SNHLY and CDR2 is FYNNEI. The V gene lost 7 bases and the J gene lost 8 bases, with 23 bases spanning the gap. The CDR3 DNA reads TGTGCCAGCAAGAAAGGGTCGGGGGGGCCGGGAGAAAAACTGTTTTTT. Translating gives CASKKGSGGPGEKLFF.

The sample holds a few counts of this clone. The gene calls are TRBV5-5 and TRBJ1-5; 8 bases align to TRBD1. V shed 4 bases, J shed 3 bases, and the junction held 6 bases outside the gene matches. Germline V lookup: CDR1 SGHKS, CDR2 YYEKEE (reference sequence). CDR3 size: 15 residues. This chain's CDR3 is CASSRDRGDNQPQHF. For the CDR3, the DNA is TGTGCCAGCAGCCGTGACAGGGGCGACAATCAGCCCCAGCATTTT.